These T cell receptor beta chains were read from a single sample in a study of blood T cell repertoires in COVID-19. The method was immunoSEQ multiplex PCR; TCRdb's version includes in-frame clones alone and lacks a portion of them. The data contain about 150,000 clones, roughly four fifths of them singletons. Sequenced material: peripheral blood. The receptors come from a human donor with acute or convalescent COVID-19. The donor label of this sample is uncertain. CDR3s include the opening cysteine and the closing phenylalanine or tryptophan. Fields, in order: D gene, J gene, V gene, clone size, CDR3 protein, CDR3 DNA. D genes are given only for firm matches. Only some rows state a clone size, as once, few, many or a class for expanded clones.

- | TRBJ1-5 | TRBV6-2/TRBV6-3 | few | CASSYESSNQPQHF | TGTGCCAGCAGTTACGAGTCATCTAATCAGCCCCAGCATTTT
TRBD1 | TRBJ2-5 | TRBV10-3 | - | CAIKNPGQGSRETQYF | TGTGCCATCAAGAACCCGGGACAGGGTTCTAGAGAGACCCAGTACTTC
- | TRBJ1-6 | TRBV5-6 | many | CASSLGPATTGSYNSPLHF | TGTGCCAGCAGCTTAGGCCCCGCCACAACGGGCTCCTATAATTCACCCCTCCACTTT
TRBD2 | TRBJ2-1 | TRBV3-1/TRBV3-2 | - | CASSLKRGGPYNEQFF | TGTGCCAGCAGCCTTAAGCGGGGGGGCCCTTACAATGAGCAGTTCTTC
- | TRBJ1-6 | TRBV6-2/TRBV6-3 | once | CASSPGTYGSPLHF | TGTGCCAGCAGTCCCGGGACTTATGGGTCACCCCTCCACTTT
TRBD2 | TRBJ2-3 | TRBV2 | - | CASISGLAGGTDTQYF | TGTGCCAGCATATCGGGACTAGCGGGGGGGACAGATACGCAGTATTTT
TRBD1 | TRBJ2-7 | TRBV5-1 | many | CASSLWTGSSYEQYF | TGCGCCAGCAGCTTGTGGACAGGGAGCTCCTACGAGCAGTACTTC
- | TRBJ2-7 | TRBV6-6 | once | CASRIGEDYEQYF | TGTGCCAGCAGGATCGGGGAGGACTACGAGCAGTACTTC
- | TRBJ1-2 | TRBV30 | - | CAWLRDTFNYGYTF | TGTGCCTGGTTACGGGACACCTTCAACTATGGCTACACCTTC
TRBD1 | TRBJ1-6 | TRBV5-1 | - | CASSMDRGPNNSPLHF | TGCGCCAGCAGCATGGACAGGGGGCCAAATAATTCACCCCTCCACTTT
- | TRBJ1-6 | TRBV7-9 | - | CASSLQGLHSPLHF | TGTGCCAGCAGCTTGCAGGGGTTGCATTCACCCCTCCACTTT
TRBD1 | TRBJ1-1 | TRBV6-5 | once | CASSYSTGDDEAFF | TGTGCCAGCAGTTACTCGACAGGGGATGATGAAGCTTTCTTT
TRBD2 | TRBJ2-3 | TRBV6-5 | many | CASSTPGLRTDTQYF | TGTGCCAGCAGTACTCCGGGACTACGCACAGATACGCAGTATTTT
- | TRBJ1-1 | TRBV27 | once | CASFGTQNTEAFF | TGTGCCAGTTTCGGGACACAAAACACTGAAGCTTTCTTT
- | TRBJ1-1 | TRBV30 | - | CAWSAGLPNTEAFF | TGTGCCTGGAGTGCGGGACTCCCGAACACTGAAGCTTTCTTT
- | TRBJ1-1 | TRBV5-1 | - | CASRASGTEVTTEAFF | TGCGCCAGCAGGGCCTCGGGTACGGAAGTGACGACTGAAGCTTTCTTT